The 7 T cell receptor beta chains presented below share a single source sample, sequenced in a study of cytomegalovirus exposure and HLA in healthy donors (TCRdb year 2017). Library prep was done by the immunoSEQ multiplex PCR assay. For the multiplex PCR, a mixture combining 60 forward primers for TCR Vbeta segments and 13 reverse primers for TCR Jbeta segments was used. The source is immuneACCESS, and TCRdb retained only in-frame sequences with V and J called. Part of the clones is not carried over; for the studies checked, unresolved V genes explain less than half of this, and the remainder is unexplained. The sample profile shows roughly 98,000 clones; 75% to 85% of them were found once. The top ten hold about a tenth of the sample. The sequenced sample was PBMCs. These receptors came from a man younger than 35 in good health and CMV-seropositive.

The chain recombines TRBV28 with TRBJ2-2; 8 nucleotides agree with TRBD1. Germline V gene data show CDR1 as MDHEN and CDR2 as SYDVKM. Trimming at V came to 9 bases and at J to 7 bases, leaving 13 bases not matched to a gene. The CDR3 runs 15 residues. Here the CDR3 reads CASGLQGGIVGELFF. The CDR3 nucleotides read TGTGCCAGTGGATTACAGGGGGGCATCGTCGGGGAGCTGTTTTTT.

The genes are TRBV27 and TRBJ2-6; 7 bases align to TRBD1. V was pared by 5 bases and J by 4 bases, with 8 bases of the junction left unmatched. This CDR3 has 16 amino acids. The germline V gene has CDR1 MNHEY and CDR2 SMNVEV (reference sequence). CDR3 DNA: TGTGCCAGCAGTACGGGACAGTCTGAGGGGGCCAACGTCCTGACTTTC. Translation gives CASSTGQSEGANVLTF.

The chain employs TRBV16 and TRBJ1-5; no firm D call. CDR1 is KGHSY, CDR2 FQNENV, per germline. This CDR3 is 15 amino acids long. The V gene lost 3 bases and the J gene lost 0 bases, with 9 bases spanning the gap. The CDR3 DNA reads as TGTGCCAGCAGCCACTTACCCTATAGCAATCAGCCCCAGCATTTT. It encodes CASSHLPYSNQPQHF. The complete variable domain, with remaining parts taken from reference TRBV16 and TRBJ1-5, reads GEEVAQTPKHLVRGEGQKAKLYCAPIKGHSYVFWYQQVLKNEFKFLISFQNENVFDETGMPKERFSAKCLPNSPCSLEIQATKLEDSAVYFCASSHLPYSNQPQHFGDGTRLSIL.

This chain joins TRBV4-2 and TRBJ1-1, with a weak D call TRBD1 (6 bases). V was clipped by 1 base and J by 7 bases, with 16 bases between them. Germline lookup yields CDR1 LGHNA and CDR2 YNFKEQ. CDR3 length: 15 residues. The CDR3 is CASSQVGPGQNEAFF. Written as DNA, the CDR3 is TGTGCCAGCAGCCAAGTTGGCCCCGGACAGAATGAAGCTTTCTTT.

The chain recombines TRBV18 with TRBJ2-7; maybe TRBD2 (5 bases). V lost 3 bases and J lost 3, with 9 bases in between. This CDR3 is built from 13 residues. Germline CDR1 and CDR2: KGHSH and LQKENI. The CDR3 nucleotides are TGTGCCAGCTCACCTGGACGGGACTACGAGCAGTACTTC. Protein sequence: CASSPGRDYEQYF.

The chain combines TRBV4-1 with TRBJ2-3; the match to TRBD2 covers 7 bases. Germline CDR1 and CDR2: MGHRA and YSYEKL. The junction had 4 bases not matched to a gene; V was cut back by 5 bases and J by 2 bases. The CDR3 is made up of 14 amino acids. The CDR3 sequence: CASSAGELTDTQYF. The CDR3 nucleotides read TGCGCCAGCAGCGCGGGGGAGCTCACAGATACGCAGTATTTT.

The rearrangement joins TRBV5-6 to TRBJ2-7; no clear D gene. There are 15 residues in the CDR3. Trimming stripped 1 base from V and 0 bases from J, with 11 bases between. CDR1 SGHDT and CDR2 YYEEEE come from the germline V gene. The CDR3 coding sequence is TGTGCCAGCAGCTTGAAACAGACCCTCTCCTACGAGCAGTACTTC. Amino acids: CASSLKQTLSYEQYF.